The present T cell receptor (beta chain) was sequenced within a study of T cell changes during pregnancy in multiple sclerosis. Between the trimmed V and J ends, which lost 6 bases and 8 bases, there was a span of 14 bases. The germline V gene encodes CDR1 MNHEY and CDR2 SMNVEV (reference sequence). The CDR3 runs to 13 residues. Sequenced by immunoSEQ multiplex PCR; TCRdb stores in-frame clones only, minus some. The sample records around 19,000 clones, approximately 91% being singletons. The chain combines TRBV27 with TRBJ2-1, with D hard to call. The receptor's source is a female donor in good health, enrolled as a control in a pregnancy study. Sequences were derived from CD8+ T cells from peripheral blood mononuclear cells, sampled after pregnancy. DNA for the CDR3: TGTGCCAGCAGCGTTAGAGGAACTCATGAGCAGTTCTTC. It encodes CASSVRGTHEQFF.